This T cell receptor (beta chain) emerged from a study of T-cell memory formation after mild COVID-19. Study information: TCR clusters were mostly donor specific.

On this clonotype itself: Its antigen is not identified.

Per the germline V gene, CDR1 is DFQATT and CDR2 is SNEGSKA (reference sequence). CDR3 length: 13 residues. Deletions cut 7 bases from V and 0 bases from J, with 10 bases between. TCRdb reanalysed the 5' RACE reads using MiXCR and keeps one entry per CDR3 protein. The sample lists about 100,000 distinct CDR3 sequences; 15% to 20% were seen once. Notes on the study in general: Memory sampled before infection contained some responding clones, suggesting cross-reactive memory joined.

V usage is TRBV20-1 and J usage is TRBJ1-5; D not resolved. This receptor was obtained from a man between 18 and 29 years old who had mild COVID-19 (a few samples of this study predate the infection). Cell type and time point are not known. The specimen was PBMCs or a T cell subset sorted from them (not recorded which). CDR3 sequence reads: CSVLPDSNQPQHF. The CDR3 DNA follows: TGCAGTGTATTACCCGATAGCAATCAGCCCCAGCATTTT.